The rows below give T cell receptor beta chains drawn from one sample of a study of OX40 agonist ivuxolimab in advanced cancers. Some clones are missing from TCRdb's copy, which holds only in-frame ones; the method was immunoSEQ multiplex PCR. This sample has tens of thousands of clones, with about nine tenths found just once. Sample: CD4+ or CD8+ T cells sorted from blood, taken in a trial of the OX40 agonist ivuxolimab. The receptor source for this set is an adult with an advanced solid tumor such as melanoma, head and neck, liver or kidney cancer. The CDR3 runs from the conserved cysteine through the conserved F or W. D genes are given only for firm matches. The size field is filled for only some rows; it gives once, few, many or a size class.

>.|TRBJ2-2|TRBV15|.
CATSRAQNTGELFF
TGTGCCACCAGCAGAGCTCAGAACACCGGGGAGCTGTTTTTT
>TRBD1|TRBJ1-4|TRBV9|.
CASSGQGGDEKLFF
TGTGCCAGCAGCGGACAGGGCGGGGATGAAAAACTGTTTTTT
>TRBD1|TRBJ2-5|TRBV28|.
CASSWDSQETQYF
TGTGCCAGCAGTTGGGACAGTCAAGAGACCCAGTACTTC
>.|TRBJ1-2|TRBV4-1|.
CASSHSLDRYGYTF
TGCGCCAGCAGCCACTCTTTAGACAGGTATGGCTACACCTTC
>.|TRBJ2-2|TRBV9|.
CASSVARSGELFF
TGTGCCAGCAGCGTAGCTCGGTCCGGGGAGCTGTTTTTT
>TRBD2|TRBJ2-3|TRBV2|.
CASILGRGGGRPSTDTQYF
TGTGCCAGCATTCTCGGGAGGGGGGGCGGTCGTCCTAGCACAGATACGCAGTATTTT
>.|TRBJ1-6|TRBV11-3|.
CASSLERDLGSPLHF
TGTGCCAGCAGCTTAGAACGGGACTTGGGCTCACCCCTCCACTTT
>.|TRBJ1-1|TRBV9|few
CASSALMNTEAFF
TGTGCCAGCAGCGCCCTGATGAACACTGAAGCTTTCTTT
>TRBD1|TRBJ1-3|TRBV9|.
CASSNGQGAGNTIYF
TGTGCCAGCAGCAACGGACAGGGGGCTGGAAACACCATATATTTT
>.|TRBJ2-3|TRBV7-7|.
CASSLDGRTDTQYF
TGTGCTAGCAGCTTAGACGGCCGCACAGATACGCAGTATTTT
>.|TRBJ1-4|TRBV28|.
CASSLGPGAANEKLFF
TGTGCCAGCAGTTTAGGGCCGGGGGCGGCTAATGAAAAACTGTTTTTT
>TRBD2|TRBJ2-1|TRBV19|.
CAVGDYSYNEQFF
TGTGCCGTCGGGGACTACTCCTACAATGAGCAGTTCTTC
>.|TRBJ1-2|TRBV2|.
CASGEYGYTF
TGTGCCAGCGGAGAGTATGGCTACACCTTC
>TRBD2|TRBJ2-7|TRBV27|.
CASSLSNPRTSGFYEQYF
TGTGCCAGCAGTTTATCGAACCCTCGGACTAGCGGGTTCTACGAGCAGTACTTC
>.|TRBJ2-1|TRBV15|.
CATSRGGVAIEQFF
TGTGCCACCAGCAGAGGGGGGGTAGCCATTGAGCAGTTCTTC
>.|TRBJ2-7|TRBV12-5|.
CASGLPEVEQYF
TGTGCTAGTGGTTTGCCTGAGGTTGAGCAGTACTTC
>TRBD2|TRBJ2-3|TRBV5-6|.
CASSLMGEGRGRTDTQYF
TGTGCCAGCAGCTTGATGGGGGAGGGCCGGGGCAGGACAGATACGCAGTATTTT
>.|TRBJ2-7|TRBV27|.
CASSLSASSYEQYF
TGTGCCAGCAGTCTCTCGGCAAGCTCCTACGAGCAGTACTTC
>TRBD2|TRBJ2-3|TRBV9|.
CASSAPPGLAGTDTQYF
TGTGCCAGCAGCGCCCCCCCGGGACTAGCGGGTACAGATACGCAGTATTTT
>.|TRBJ1-2|TRBV28|.
CASSFFTGSGYTF
TGTGCCAGCAGTTTCTTCACAGGTAGTGGCTACACCTTC
>TRBD1|TRBJ2-5|TRBV9|.
CASRVRDRQETQYF
TGTGCCAGCAGAGTCCGGGACAGGCAAGAGACCCAGTACTTC
>TRBD1|TRBJ1-2|TRBV28|once
CASSPQGGNYGYTF
TGTGCCAGCAGCCCTCAGGGGGGTAACTATGGCTACACCTTC
>TRBD2|TRBJ2-7|TRBV27|once
CASSTTPGTSGYEQYF
TGTGCCAGCAGCACTACCCCCGGGACTAGCGGCTACGAGCAGTACTTC
>.|TRBJ2-3|TRBV7-3|.
CASSLIGAADTQYF
TGTGCCAGCAGCTTAATTGGGGCGGCAGATACGCAGTATTTT
>TRBD2|TRBJ2-1|TRBV18|.
CASSAAGVAGYNEQFF
TGTGCCAGCTCAGCCGCAGGGGTAGCGGGATACAATGAGCAGTTCTTC
>.|TRBJ1-1|TRBV6-5|.
CASSPGRELNTEAFF
TGTGCCAGCAGTCCCGGGAGAGAACTGAACACTGAAGCTTTCTTT
>TRBD1|TRBJ2-1|TRBV13|.
CASHPRTGVPNEQFF
TGTGCCAGCCACCCAAGGACAGGGGTGCCCAATGAGCAGTTCTTC
>TRBD1|TRBJ2-7|TRBV7-9|.
CASSSGTGAYEQYF
TGTGCCAGCAGCTCCGGGACAGGGGCCTACGAGCAGTACTTC
>TRBD2|TRBJ2-7|TRBV7-7|.
CASSLSCGDPGTSGSYEQYF
TGTGCTAGCAGCTTAAGCTGTGGGGACCCCGGGACTAGCGGGAGTTACGAGCAGTACTTC
>.|TRBJ2-1|TRBV28|.
CASSLRAYNEQFF
TGTGCCAGCAGTTTGCGGGCCTACAATGAGCAGTTCTTC
>.|TRBJ2-1|TRBV5-6|.
CASSLPGEQFF
TGTGCCAGCAGCTTACCCGGGGAGCAGTTCTTC
>.|TRBJ2-7|TRBV30|.
CAWSWGYEQYF
TGTGCCTGGAGTTGGGGGTACGAGCAGTACTTC
>TRBD2|TRBJ2-7|TRBV4-2|.
CASSQDWVAGGPSSYEQYF
TGTGCCAGCAGCCAAGACTGGGTAGCGGGAGGTCCCAGCTCCTACGAGCAGTACTTC
>.|TRBJ1-5|TRBV28|.
CASRNTNQPQHF
TGTGCCAGCAGAAACACTAATCAGCCCCAGCATTTT
>.|TRBJ2-1|TRBV9|.
CASSRRVNEQFF
TGTGCCAGCAGCCGCCGGGTCAATGAGCAGTTCTTC
>.|TRBJ2-5|TRBV5-4|.
CASSPRTALQETQYF
TGTGCCAGCAGTCCTCGGACAGCCCTTCAAGAGACCCAGTACTTC
>.|TRBJ2-1|TRBV27|.
CASSFSGSSYNEQFF
TGTGCCAGCAGTTTTAGCGGTAGCTCCTACAATGAGCAGTTCTTC
>.|TRBJ2-2|TRBV27|.
CASSLSRQAHRGAVF
TGTGCCAGCAGTTTATCGCGACAGGCACACCGGGGAGCTGTTTTT
>.|TRBJ2-7|TRBV19|.
CASSMDPYEQYF
TGTGCCAGTAGTATGGATCCCTACGAGCAGTACTTC
>.|TRBJ2-7|TRBV7-9|.
CASSLKGEQYF
TGTGCCAGCAGCTTAAAGGGTGAGCAGTACTTC
>TRBD2|TRBJ2-1|TRBV27|.
CASNVGLGFYNEQFF
TGTGCCAGCAACGTGGGACTAGGATTCTACAATGAGCAGTTCTTC
>.|TRBJ2-7|TRBV11-3|few
CASSLSNSYEQYF
TGTGCCAGCAGCCTGTCAAACTCCTACGAGCAGTACTTC
>TRBD2|TRBJ2-1|TRBV4-1|.
CASSQEGAGVQLEQFF
TGCGCCAGCAGCCAAGAAGGGGCGGGAGTTCAATTGGAGCAGTTCTTC
>.|TRBJ1-3|TRBV29-1|.
CSVEGDWSSGNTIYF
TGCAGCGTTGAGGGGGACTGGAGCTCTGGAAACACCATATATTTT
>TRBD2|TRBJ2-3|TRBV28|.
CASSSLAGGTHYITDTQYF
TGTGCCAGCAGTTCTTTAGCGGGAGGGACTCACTATATCACAGATACGCAGTATTTT
>.|TRBJ1-5|TRBV10-2|.
CASRGHNQPQHF
TGCGCCAGCCGGGGCCACAATCAGCCCCAGCATTTT
>.|TRBJ2-7|TRBV18|.
CASSPLTVGGYEQYF
TGTGCCAGCTCACCACTTACAGTCGGGGGCTACGAGCAGTACTTC
>.|TRBJ2-5|TRBV27|.
CASRGGGPIQETQYF
TGTGCCAGCAGGGGGGGAGGACCTATCCAAGAGACCCAGTACTTC
>TRBD2|TRBJ2-7|TRBV5-1|.
CASSLVASGSSYEQYF
TGCGCCAGCAGCTTGGTTGCTAGCGGCAGCTCCTACGAGCAGTACTTC
>.|TRBJ1-1|TRBV6-5|.
CASSSGTPNTEAFF
TGTGCCAGCAGTTCCGGGACACCGAACACTGAAGCTTTCTTT
>.|TRBJ2-7|TRBV13|.
CASSLGYEQYF
TGTGCCAGCAGCTTAGGCTACGAGCAGTACTTC
>.|TRBJ1-4|TRBV21-1|.
CASSKARTGEDEKLFF
TGTGCCAGCAGCAAAGCTCGGACAGGGGAGGATGAAAAACTGTTTTTT
>TRBD2|TRBJ2-1|TRBV7-3|.
CASSLGLAEYNEQFF
TGTGCCAGCAGTCTCGGACTAGCGGAGTACAATGAGCAGTTCTTC
>TRBD1|TRBJ2-7|TRBV28|.
CASSSPGTGRYEQYF
TGTGCCAGCAGTTCTCCCGGGACAGGGAGGTACGAGCAGTACTTC
>.|TRBJ2-7|TRBV27|.
CASSFGLDSYEQYF
TGTGCCAGCAGTTTTGGGCTGGACTCCTACGAGCAGTACTTC